The 17 T cell receptor beta chains listed next were all sequenced from one sample in a study of T cell responses to AZD1222 COVID-19 vaccine. TCRdb's table, derived via immunoSEQ multiplex PCR, lists solely in-frame clones and lacks some. The sample contains under 150,000 clones, about 88% of which appear only once. Sample: peripheral blood, taken 28 days after the second AZD1222 dose. These receptor sequences come from an adult who received the AZD1222 COVID-19 vaccine.

This clone was detected only once. The same CDR3 also results from other DNA sequences found in this sample. The chain carries TRBV7-9 and TRBJ1-3; D possibly corresponds to TRBD1 (5 bases). The CDR3 contains 14 residues. The V end was cut by 5 bases, the J end by 1 base, with 9 bases between. From germline, CDR1 is SEHNR and CDR2 FQNEAQ (reference sequence). The CDR3 here is CASSPDISGNTIYF. The CDR3 DNA reads TGTGCCAGCAGCCCGGACATTTCTGGAAACACCATATATTTT.

This rearrangement joins TRBV5-1 to TRBJ2-1, with 13 bases that match TRBD2. V was pared by 4 bases and J by 6 bases, with 4 bases of the junction left unmatched. The germline V gene encodes CDR1 SGHRS and CDR2 YFSETQ. CDR3 length: 15 residues. CDR3 in amino acids: CASSGTSGAPNEQFF. In DNA form, the CDR3 reads TGCGCCAGCAGCGGGACTAGCGGGGCCCCCAATGAGCAGTTCTTC.

The CDR3 here is CASSYYSVTEAFF. The CDR3 nucleotides read TGTGCCAGCAGTTACTATTCCGTCACTGAAGCTTTCTTT. The rearrangement joins TRBV6-2 or TRBV6-3 to TRBJ1-1; D unresolved. CDR1 and CDR2 (germline): MNHEY, SVGEGT. V gave up 1 base and J gave up 4 bases, with 7 bases separating them. The CDR3 is 13 amino acids.

The chain is built from TRBV12-5 and TRBJ2-7, with TRBD1 as a possible D gene (6 bases). Between the trimmed V and J ends, which lost 0 bases and 0 bases, there was a span of 12 bases. The CDR3 is 16 residues long. Germline CDR1 and CDR2: LGHNT and FRNRAP. The CDR3 DNA reads as TGTGCTAGTGGTTTGGTCCAGGGGTTGAGCTCCTACGAGCAGTACTTC. Its protein product is CASGLVQGLSSYEQYF.

This chain joins TRBV7-2 and TRBJ1-5, with a tentative D call TRBD1 (5 bases). V lost 5 bases and J 4 bases, leaving 12 bases between the germline ends. Germline CDR1 reads SGHTA; CDR2 reads FQGNSA. CDR3 length: 14 amino acids. CDR3 protein: CASSPGTANQPQHF. The DNA for the CDR3 is TGTGCCAGCAGCCCCGGGACGGCGAATCAGCCCCAGCATTTT.

This clone has only one observation. The V and J genes are TRBV5-6 and TRBJ2-7, with TRBD1 identical over 8 bases. The V segment lost 0 bases and the J segment 2 bases; nucleotides outside the gene matches: 1. Germline loops: CDR1 SGHDT, CDR2 YYEEEE. This CDR3 contains 14 residues. CDR3 amino acids: CASSLGTGPYEQYF. CDR3 DNA: TGTGCCAGCAGCTTGGGGACAGGGCCCTACGAGCAGTACTTC.

The CDR3 region is CASSATGSGNTIYF. CDR3 bases: TGTGCCAGCAGTGCTACAGGGAGTGGAAACACCATATATTTT. This chain uses TRBV28 with TRBJ1-3; D may be TRBD1 (6 bases). Germline lookup yields CDR1 MDHEN and CDR2 SYDVKM. CDR3 length equals 14 residues. The ends were cut back, 5 bases at V and 3 bases at J, with 11 bases in the middle.

This clone was observed a handful of times. The chain joins TRBV6-1 to TRBJ1-1, with D perhaps TRBD1 (6 bases). V shed 3 bases and J shed 4 bases, with 9 bases lying between them. Germline V lookup: CDR1 MNHNS, CDR2 SASEGT. The CDR3 has 13 residues. In DNA, the CDR3 is TGTGCCAGCAGTGAGCAGGGGACCACTGAAGCTTTCTTT. Translation: CASSEQGTTEAFF.

The V call is TRBV2, the J call TRBJ1-4, with D uncertain. V gave up 4 bases and J gave up 0 bases, with 9 bases separating them. Germline V gene data show CDR1 as SNHLY and CDR2 as FYNNEI. CDR3 size: 15 residues. In nucleotides, the CDR3 is TGTGCCAGCAGTGCCTACATAGCAACTAATGAAAAACTGTTTTTT. It specifies CASSAYIATNEKLFF.

The chain links TRBV7-2 to TRBJ2-7; 11 positions match TRBD2. The CDR3 is 13 residues long. J gave up 6 bases and V 6 bases, and 4 bases lay outside the gene matches. Germline-derived CDR1 and CDR2 are SGHTA and FQGNSA. The CDR3 is CASSWTSGLEQYF. CDR3 nucleotides: TGTGCCAGCAGTTGGACTAGCGGGCTCGAGCAGTACTTC.

The CDR3 sequence is CASSGDIRYEQYF. CDR3 coding DNA: TGTGCCAGCAGCGGGGACATACGCTACGAGCAGTACTTC. This sequence joins TRBV5-6 and TRBJ2-7; D perhaps matches TRBD1 (6 bases). This CDR3 is built from 13 residues. The ends were cut back, 4 bases at V and 3 bases at J, with 11 bases in the middle. Germline V gene sequence: CDR1 SGHDT, CDR2 YYEEEE.

The V call is TRBV5-1, the J call TRBJ1-2, with a weak D call TRBD1 (5 bases). Germline V gene data show CDR1 as SGHRS and CDR2 as YFSETQ. V shed 0 bases and J shed 4 bases, with 19 bases lying between them. The CDR3 runs to 17 residues. CDR3 residues: CASSLAGDQKPSYGYTF. The CDR3 nucleotides read TGCGCCAGCAGCTTGGCGGGGGACCAAAAGCCGTCCTATGGCTACACCTTC.

The rearrangement links TRBV30 to TRBJ2-7, with 8 bases aligning to TRBD1. CDR1 is GTSNPN, CDR2 SVGIG, per germline (reference sequence). The CDR3 has 15 amino acids. Trimming at V came to 2 bases and at J to 7 bases, leaving 13 bases not matched to a gene. CDR3 in amino acids: CAWSPGTGITKEQYF. CDR3 nucleotides: TGTGCCTGGAGTCCCGGGACAGGAATTACTAAGGAGCAGTACTTC.

V gene TRBV5-6 combines with J gene TRBJ1-2; 9 positions match TRBD1. The junction had 7 bases not matched to a gene; V was cut back by 9 bases and J by 4 bases. Per germline, CDR1 SGHDT and CDR2 YYEEEE. The CDR3 is 13 amino acids. CDR3 bases: TGTGCCATCTCCCAACAGGGGGCCTATGGCTACACCTTC. It specifies CAISQQGAYGYTF. The full variable domain, with the rest looked up from reference TRBV5-6 and TRBJ1-2, is DAGVTQSPTHLIKTRGQQVTLRCSPKSGHDTVSWYQQALGQGPQFIFQYYEEEERQRGNFPDRFSGHQFPNYSSELNVNALLLGDSALYLCAISQQGAYGYTFGSGTRLTVV.

This rearrangement joins TRBV14 to TRBJ2-7; 8 bases align to TRBD2. Germline V gene sequence: CDR1 SGHDN, CDR2 FVKESK. The CDR3 contains 16 residues. After removal of 5 bases from V and 3 bases from J, the junction contained 12 bases not matched to a gene. Here the CDR3 reads CASSFGGVLRNYEQYF. In DNA form, the CDR3 reads TGTGCCAGCAGCTTCGGGGGGGTATTGAGGAACTACGAGCAGTACTTC.

The chain links TRBV5-8 to TRBJ2-2; weak D call: TRBD1 (5 bases). CDR3 length: 16 amino acids. Between the trimmed V and J ends, which lost 0 bases and 1 base, there was a span of 10 bases. CDR1 SGHTS and CDR2 YDEGEE come from the germline V gene. The CDR3 loop reads CASSLGLGQNTGELFF. CDR3 DNA sequence: TGTGCCAGCAGCTTGGGGTTAGGACAGAACACCGGGGAGCTGTTTTTT.

This sequence joins TRBV10-2 and TRBJ1-1, with TRBD1 identical over 11 bases. V lost 9 bases to trimming and J lost 5 bases; unmatched junction nucleotides: 5. Germline V lookup: CDR1 WSHSY, CDR2 SAAADI. The CDR3 length is 13 residues. The CDR3 here is CASAGQGGTEAFF. The CDR3, as DNA: TGCGCCAGTGCGGGACAGGGGGGTACTGAAGCTTTCTTT.